These 15 T cell receptor beta chains were sequenced from one sample in a study of Ad26.COV2.S vaccination and SARS-CoV-2 variants. Noted treatment: roughly 20 received Ad26.COV2.S at low or high dose, single or two shots; 5 received placebo; per-sample allocation not given. All samples were drawn on day 63, counting from the first vaccine or placebo injection. TCRdb's copy holds only in-frame clones and misses some; the assay was immunoSEQ multiplex PCR. The top ten hold nearly 1.5% of the sample, which has hundreds of thousands of clones, 70% to 90% seen once. The material was peripheral blood, obtained in a trial of Ad26.COV2.S vaccine versus placebo. Receptors originate from a person between 18 and 59 years old who received the Ad26.COV2.S COVID-19 vaccine or a placebo.

This clone was found a few times. The V gene is TRBV27, the J gene TRBJ2-7, with 9 bases aligning to TRBD1. Germline trimming cut 4 bases from V and 3 bases from J; bases unmatched to any gene: 7. Germline assignment: CDR1 MNHEY and CDR2 SMNVEV (reference sequence). The CDR3 loop spans 15 amino acids. Here the CDR3 DNA reads TGTGCCAGCAGTTACTTTCCGGGACAGGGCTACGAGCAGTACTTC. It translates to CASSYFPGQGYEQYF.

The chain carries TRBV12-3 or TRBV12-4 and TRBJ2-1; 7 bases are shared with TRBD1. With 6 bases clipped from V and 10 bases from J, the junction kept 6 bases outside the gene matches. The CDR3 sequence is 12 residues long. The CDR3, as DNA: TGTGCCAGCAGCAACAACAGGGGAGAGCAGTTCTTC. The encoded protein is CASSNNRGEQFF.

This clone was counted between two and nine times. The rearrangement joins TRBV7-8 to TRBJ2-2, with D hard to call. The CDR3 has 15 residues. The ends were cut back, 4 bases at V and 10 bases at J, with 19 bases in the middle. Germline assignment: CDR1 SGHVS and CDR2 FQNEAQ. This chain's CDR3 is CASSSRGPTVSELFF. The CDR3 coding sequence is TGTGCCAGCAGCTCACGAGGACCCACCGTGTCGGAGCTGTTTTTT.

The V gene is TRBV7-3, the J gene TRBJ2-1; 8 bases are shared with TRBD1. This CDR3 is 14 amino acids long. V shed 1 base, J shed 6 bases, and the junction held 2 bases outside the gene matches. Per germline, CDR1 SGHTA and CDR2 FQGTGA. CDR3 in amino acids: CASSLNRGSNEQFF. The CDR3 DNA reads TGTGCCAGCAGCTTAAACAGGGGGAGCAATGAGCAGTTCTTC.

This chain uses TRBV16 with TRBJ1-5; tentatively, D is TRBD1 (6 bases). This CDR3 contains 14 residues. V lost 2 bases and J 7 bases, leaving 12 bases between the germline ends. Per germline, CDR1 KGHSY and CDR2 FQNENV. DNA of the CDR3: TGTGCCAGCAGCCAACCCCAGGGGAGGCAGCCCCAGCATTTT. Translation gives CASSQPQGRQPQHF. The full variable domain, with the rest looked up from reference TRBV16 and TRBJ1-5, is GEEVAQTPKHLVRGEGQKAKLYCAPIKGHSYVFWYQQVLKNEFKFLISFQNENVFDETGMPKERFSAKCLPNSPCSLEIQATKLEDSAVYFCASSQPQGRQPQHFGDGTRLSIL.

The V gene is TRBV5-6, the J gene TRBJ1-2; TRBD1 agrees at 7 bases. This CDR3 has 13 amino acids. V lost 3 bases, J lost 6 bases, and 5 bases stayed unmatched. Germline V lookup: CDR1 SGHDT, CDR2 YYEEEE. The CDR3 loop reads CASSSVRGHGYTF. The CDR3 region has the DNA TGTGCCAGCAGCTCGGTAAGGGGGCATGGCTACACCTTC.

CDR3 residues: CASSFSENTEAFF. CDR3 nucleotide sequence: TGTGCCAGCTCTTTCAGCGAGAACACTGAAGCTTTCTTT. V gene TRBV18 combines with J gene TRBJ1-1; D uncertain. V was clipped by 6 bases and J by 1 base, with 9 bases between them. Germline V gives CDR1 KGHSH, CDR2 LQKENI. The CDR3 is made up of 13 amino acids.

The chain has TRBV5-8 and TRBJ2-7; 11 bases map to TRBD2. The germline V gene encodes CDR1 SGHTS and CDR2 YDEGEE. The CDR3 length is 16 residues. V dropped 4 bases and J dropped 2; count of bases not matched to a gene: 8. The CDR3 region is CASSSPTSGRTYEQYF. As DNA, the CDR3 is TGTGCCAGCAGCAGCCCCACTAGCGGGAGAACCTACGAGCAGTACTTC.

The chain has TRBV15 and TRBJ1-5; D unclear. The CDR3 is 13 residues long. Germline V gene sequence: CDR1 LNHNV, CDR2 YYDKDF (reference sequence). Trimming took off 0 bases at V and 7 bases at J, with 7 bases between the two ends. The CDR3 bases are TGTGCCACCAGCAGAGATCCCCCACAGCCCCAGCATTTT. Its translation is CATSRDPPQPQHF.

The V and J genes are TRBV30 and TRBJ2-5; the D gene is possibly TRBD2 (6 bases). Germline V gene sequence: CDR1 GTSNPN, CDR2 SVGIG (reference sequence). The CDR3 is 16 residues long. V lost 2 bases and J 3 bases, leaving 19 bases between the germline ends. CDR3 in amino acids: CAWSLPGVSGKETQYF. CDR3 nucleotide sequence: TGTGCCTGGAGTCTACCGGGAGTCAGTGGAAAAGAGACCCAGTACTTC.

This clone was found once. The rearrangement uses TRBV6-2 or TRBV6-3 and TRBJ2-7; D possibly corresponds to TRBD1 (7 bases). The CDR3 sequence is 15 residues long. CDR1 MNHEY and CDR2 SVGEGT come from the germline V gene. Trimming left V 6 bases short and J 4 bases short, with 19 bases between. CDR3 DNA sequence: TGTGCCAGCAGCTCCCAAGGAGGGGGCGGGTACGAGCAGTACTTC. Its translation: CASSSQGGGGYEQYF.

The chain carries TRBV7-2 and TRBJ1-5; D is perhaps TRBD1 (5 bases). The CDR3 covers 15 residues. Germline lookup yields CDR1 SGHTA and CDR2 FQGNSA. V lost 1 base and J lost 0, with 7 bases in between. The CDR3 region is CASSLEGYSNQPQHF. The CDR3 nucleotides read TGTGCCAGCAGCTTAGAGGGGTATAGCAATCAGCCCCAGCATTTT.

This clone appeared a single time. The chain is built from TRBV24-1 and TRBJ2-2; 7 bases match TRBD2. Looked up from germline, CDR1 is KGHDR and CDR2 is SFDVKD. The CDR3 sequence is 17 residues long. V lost 7 bases and J lost 2; bases outside the gene matches: 12. The CDR3 reads CATRGPSGQFNTGELFF. The DNA of the CDR3 is TGTGCCACCAGGGGCCCTAGCGGCCAATTTAACACCGGGGAGCTGTTTTTT.

The V gene is TRBV11-2, the J gene TRBJ2-1; D is unclear. Germline CDR1 reads SGHAT; CDR2 reads FQNNGV. This CDR3 comprises 13 residues. The V end lost 3 bases, the J end lost 4 bases, and 7 bases lay between the germline ends. CDR3 bases: TGTGCCAGCAGCTTGGCTCAATACAATGAGCAGTTCTTC. Protein product: CASSLAQYNEQFF.

This chain uses TRBV30 with TRBJ1-1; 7 bases agree with TRBD1. Germline values: CDR1 GTSNPN, CDR2 SVGIG (reference sequence). The length of the CDR3 is 13 residues. J lost 4 bases, V lost 3 bases, and 5 bases had no gene match. The CDR3 coding sequence is TGTGCCTGGAGGGGGCAGGGGGGCACTGAAGCTTTCTTT. This translates into CAWRGQGGTEAFF.